Reported below is one T cell receptor (beta chain). Source study methods: Estimated nucleated cell counts came from reference gene primer amplification. Some clones are missing from TCRdb's copy, which holds only in-frame ones; the method was immunoSEQ multiplex PCR. The V and J calls and clone size come from that table; D and trimming were worked out from the DNA. The data contain 200,000 to 250,000 clones, roughly 88% of them singletons. With 4 bases removed from V and 4 bases from J, the gap between germline ends came to 14 bases. The germline CDR1 and CDR2 sequences are MDHEN and SYDVKM. The CDR3 has 16 amino acids. These data originate in a study of blood T cell repertoires in COVID-19. Background on the study: Acute-phase and convalescent COVID-19 samples originated in the United States, Italy and Spain. PBMCs, B-cell-depleted T cells, or T cells were the source of the cDNA or gDNA that made up the material.

The receptor's source is a human donor in a cohort sampled during active COVID-19. Sequenced material: peripheral blood. The gene calls are TRBV28 and TRBJ2-6; maybe TRBD2 (6 bases). CDR3: CASSSPGGNGANVLTF. The CDR3 DNA is TGTGCCAGCAGTTCACCTGGAGGGAACGGGGCCAACGTCCTGACTTTC.